These 14 T cell receptor beta chains were sequenced from one sample in a study of molecular identifiers for immune sequencing clone quantification. Each CDR3 protein gets one entry after TCRdb re-called the PCR reads with MiXCR. This sample carries just under 650,000 distinct CDR3 sequences, 15% to 20% of them seen once, and the ten largest clones take around 0.86%. Sample: naive CD8+ T cells from blood, with Jurkat cell RNA spiked in. Subset defined: FACS-sorted CD8+CD4-CCR7+CD45RA+ naive T cells. These TCRs come from a human donor in good health. Some libraries in this study had Jurkat cell RNA spiked in.

The chain recombines TRBV5-1 with TRBJ2-7; 7 nucleotides align to TRBD1. This CDR3 has 15 residues. The junction had 9 bases not matched to a gene; V was cut back by 0 bases and J by 6 bases. Germline-derived CDR1 and CDR2 are SGHRS and YFSETQ. CDR3 loop: CASSLGQGERGEQYF. CDR3 coding DNA: TGCGCCAGCAGCTTGGGGCAGGGGGAACGAGGCGAGCAGTACTTC.

As for this clonotype: A read error may be the cause here, since a much bigger clone is one base away. The V and J genes are TRBV13 and TRBJ1-1, with a weak D call TRBD1 (5 bases). V dropped 7 bases and J dropped 4 bases, with 19 bases sitting between them. Germline values: CDR1 PRHDT, CDR2 FYEKMQ (reference sequence). There are 15 residues in the CDR3. Here the CDR3 DNA reads TGTGCCAGCACCAAATGCGCAGGGAAAGCCACTGAAGCTTTCTTT. The encoded protein is CASTKCAGKATEAFF.

This clonotype turned up a few times. The chain is built from TRBV20-1 and TRBJ2-7, with 8 bases that match TRBD1. The CDR3 length is 19 residues. The germline V gene encodes CDR1 DFQATT and CDR2 SNEGSKA (reference sequence). Losses at the gene ends were 0 bases for V and 3 bases for J; bases not matched to a gene: 19. The CDR3 here is CSARDWAGAGGFGDYEQYF. DNA for the CDR3: TGCAGTGCTAGAGATTGGGCAGGGGCAGGGGGCTTTGGGGACTACGAGCAGTACTTC.

Note on this clonotype: This may arise from a read error, as a much more abundant clone is one base away. Given the absence of the conserved phenylalanine or tryptophan at the CDR3 end, a read error is likely. The J gene is TRBJ2-1, the V gene TRBV6-5, with 11 bases matching TRBD2. CDR3 length: 15 amino acids. With V trimmed by 4 bases and J by 8 bases, 7 bases remained unmatched. CDR1 and CDR2 (germline): MNHEY, SVGAGI. The CDR3, as DNA: TGTGCCAGCAGTTTAGCGGGGGGGGAAGGCGATGAGCAGTTCTCC. As protein: CASSLAGGEGDEQFS.

This clonotype was seen a few times. A much bigger clone sits one base away, suggesting this may be a read error. This likely comes from a read error, as the CDR3 has no conserved phenylalanine or tryptophan at its end. The rearrangement uses TRBV27 and TRBJ1-1; 7 positions agree with TRBD1. Trimming cost V 4 bases and J 6 bases; bases outside gene matches: 5. Germline-derived CDR1 and CDR2 are MNHEY and SMNVEV (reference sequence). CDR3 length equals 13 residues. The CDR3 DNA sequence: TGTGCCAGCAGTTGGGCCGGGACAGCTGAAGCTTTCCTT. This codes for CASSWAGTAEAFL.

In regard to this clonotype: A much larger clone lies a single base off, so this may be a read error. The rearrangement uses TRBV30 and TRBJ2-1; 9 bases are shared with TRBD2. This CDR3 spans 15 amino acids. Germline V gene sequence: CDR1 GTSNPN, CDR2 SVGIG (reference sequence). The CDR3 protein is CAWTAGTSSCNEQFF. In DNA, the CDR3 is TGTGCCTGGACTGCCGGGACTAGCTCCTGCAATGAGCAGTTCTTC.

For this clonotype: The junction departs from the called germline gene at one end, perhaps through a read error. The chain combines TRBV30 with TRBJ2-7, with 8 positions matching TRBD1. The CDR3 extends over 13 amino acids. Per germline, CDR1 GTSNPN and CDR2 SVGIG (reference sequence). The CDR3 DNA reads TGTGCCTGGAGTCCCGGACAGGGCTACGGGCAGTACTTC. It specifies CAWSPGQGYGQYF. The full variable domain, completed using reference TRBV30 and TRBJ2-7, is SQTIHQWPATLVQPVGSPLSLECTVEGTSNPNLYWYRQAAGRGLQLLFYSVGIGQISSEVPQNLSASRPQDRQFILSSKKLLLSDSGFYLCAWSPGQGYGQYFGPGTRLTVT.

This clonotype was detected only a few times. The V and J genes are TRBV5-6 and TRBJ1-5; D not resolved. The germline V gene has CDR1 SGHDT and CDR2 YYEEEE. Deletions cut 1 base from V and 3 bases from J, with 11 bases between. The CDR3 runs to 15 residues. CDR3 sequence (DNA): TGTGCCAGCAGCTTGTCGTCTGGGTACAATCAGCCCCAGCATTTT. Translating it yields CASSLSSGYNQPQHF. The entire variable domain, with the rest obtained from reference TRBV5-6 and TRBJ1-5, is as follows: DAGVTQSPTHLIKTRGQQVTLRCSPKSGHDTVSWYQQALGQGPQFIFQYYEEEERQRGNFPDRFSGHQFPNYSSELNVNALLLGDSALYLCASSLSSGYNQPQHFGDGTRLSIL.

This clonotype was detected a few times. The rearrangement joins TRBV5-6 to TRBJ2-7, with 8 nucleotides matching TRBD2. The CDR3 length is 14 residues. Germline lookup yields CDR1 SGHDT and CDR2 YYEEEE. The V gene end was trimmed by 6 bases and the J gene end by 3 bases; junction bases not matched to a gene: 8. This CDR3 reads CASTPGLVDYEQYF. The CDR3, as DNA: TGTGCCAGCACACCGGGACTAGTGGACTACGAGCAGTACTTC.

This clonotype was seen at least ten times. The chain joins TRBV29-1 to TRBJ1-1; D unresolved. V lost 4 bases and J lost 1, with 7 bases in between. The CDR3 runs to 12 residues. Germline loops: CDR1 SQVTM, CDR2 ANQGSEA. CDR3 bases: TGCAGCGTTGTCCGGGAGAACACTGAAGCTTTCTTT. Translating gives CSVVRENTEAFF. Based on the CDR3 plus reference TRBV29-1 and TRBJ1-1, the full variable domain is SAVISQKPSRDICQRGTSLTIQCQVDSQVTMMFWYRQQPGQSLTLIATANQGSEATYESGFVIDKFPISRPNLTFSTLTVSNMSPEDSSIYLCSVVRENTEAFFGQGTRLTVV.

In this sample, this clonotype turned up many times. The V and J genes are TRBV7-9 and TRBJ1-6; 8 bases are shared with TRBD1. The CDR3 is 15 amino acids. V lost 0 bases to trimming and J lost 8 bases; unmatched junction nucleotides: 3. Looked up from germline, CDR1 is SEHNR and CDR2 is FQNEAQ (reference sequence). The CDR3 loop is CASSLADREDSPLHF. The CDR3 DNA reads as TGTGCCAGCAGCTTAGCGGACAGGGAGGATTCACCCCTCCACTTT.

CDR3 DNA sequence: TGCGCCAGCAGCCAAGATTTTAGAGGGGAACTCTCGGGTTCACCCCTCCACTTT. Its protein product is CASSQDFRGELSGSPLHF. The gene calls are TRBV4-3 and TRBJ1-6, with D possibly being TRBD1 (5 bases). Trimming took 0 bases from V and 9 from J, leaving 21 bases between them. Germline V gene sequence: CDR1 LGHNA, CDR2 YSLEER. CDR3 length: 18 residues.

This clonotype has at least ten counts. The chain links TRBV4-1 to TRBJ2-3; 7 bases match TRBD2. Trimming removed 3 bases from V and 1 base from J; junction bases left unmatched: 1. The CDR3 is 14 residues long. The germline CDR1 and CDR2 sequences are MGHRA and YSYEKL. The CDR3 DNA sequence: TGCGCCAGCAGCCACCTAGCGGGCACAGATACGCAGTATTTT. Translation gives CASSHLAGTDTQYF.

The J gene is TRBJ2-5, the V gene TRBV7-9; no definite D call. The germline V gene encodes CDR1 SEHNR and CDR2 FQNEAQ (reference sequence). The CDR3 covers 14 residues. V lost 0 bases and J lost 5, with 10 bases in between. CDR3 in amino acids: CASSLALRLETQYF. CDR3 in DNA: TGTGCCAGCAGCTTAGCGTTGAGGTTGGAGACCCAGTACTTC.